The source of this TCR beta chain is a study of quantifying T cell responses using KT2 cells. Overall study: Reverse transcription used primers in the TCR alpha and beta constant regions. Whole-study results and caveats: Input KT2 cell number predicted KT2 alpha and beta sequence counts linearly over several orders of magnitude.

The sample is PBMC spiked with counted cells of clone KT2. KT2 cells were mixed with fixed PBMC numbers at varying ratios. This clonotype appeared a few times. Antigen unknown. Each cDNA got a UMI-containing oligo ligated at its 3' end. The first PCR ran 3 to 5 cycles with an equimolar RC1.1 and RC1.2 beta primer mix. TCRdb re-analysed the UMI-ligation and nested PCR reads in MiXCR, keeping a single row per CDR3 protein. The profile covers about 53,000 distinct CDR3 sequences, with around 12% appearing a single time and about 9.4% taken by the ten largest. This CDR3 has 15 amino acids. Trimming pared 4 bases from V and 0 bases from J, leaving 9 bases between. The V gene's germline CDR1 is SNHLY and CDR2 FYNNEI.

The TCR originated in a human donor. Sequencing was carried out using PBMCs spiked with cells of the T cell clone KT2. The J gene is TRBJ2-2, the V gene TRBV2; unclear D gene. The CDR3 DNA follows: TGTGCCAGCAGTGTTGGAACAGCGAACACCGGGGAGCTGTTTTTT. It specifies CASSVGTANTGELFF.